This TCR beta chain was sequenced for a study of T cell repertoires in cytomegalovirus infection. About the study: Public TCR beta signatures provided an indication of both CMV infection and a matching HLA type. Whole-study findings and limits: CMV-specific TCR beta clonotypes restricted by HLA-C dominated the ex vivo response.

TCRdb recomputed calls from the reads with MiXCR, one row per CDR3 protein. The sample carries 560,000 or so distinct CDR3 sequences, 16% recorded once. The V gene's germline CDR1 is MNHEY and CDR2 SVGAGI. V lost 0 bases, J lost 4 bases, and 10 bases lay in between. The CDR3 sequence is 15 residues long. This clonotype was seen repeatedly, ten times or more. The antigen is not known. The material sequenced was CD8+ T cells from PBMCs. This sequence joins TRBV6-5 and TRBJ1-3, with unresolved D. The clonotype originates from a human donor in good health (CMV status not recorded). Some clones in this sample may be carry-over from other donors' samples. This CDR3 reads CASSYSIGIGNTIYF. The CDR3, as DNA: TGTGCCAGCAGTTACTCGATCGGGATAGGAAACACCATATATTTT.